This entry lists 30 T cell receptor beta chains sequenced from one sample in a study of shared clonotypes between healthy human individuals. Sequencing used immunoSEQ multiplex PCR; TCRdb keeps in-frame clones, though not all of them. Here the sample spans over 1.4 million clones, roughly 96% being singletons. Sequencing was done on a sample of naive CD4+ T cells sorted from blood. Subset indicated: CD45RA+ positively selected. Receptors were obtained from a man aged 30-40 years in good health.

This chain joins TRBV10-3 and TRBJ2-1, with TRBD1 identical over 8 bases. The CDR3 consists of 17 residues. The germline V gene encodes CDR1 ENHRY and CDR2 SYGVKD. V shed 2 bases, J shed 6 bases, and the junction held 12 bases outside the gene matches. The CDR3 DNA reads TGTGCCATCAGTGAGAGGGCCGGGACAGGACCTTCCAATGAGCAGTTCTTC. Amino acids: CAISERAGTGPSNEQFF.

CDR3 sequence: CASRGGVGSHGYTF. CDR3 DNA sequence: TGTGCCAGCAGGGGAGGGGTTGGCAGCCATGGCTACACCTTC. This rearrangement joins TRBV5-4 to TRBJ1-2; possible D gene TRBD1, 5 bases. The CDR3 sequence is 14 residues long. Germline V lookup: CDR1 SGHNT, CDR2 YYREEE (reference sequence). Deletions cut 5 bases from V and 6 bases from J, with 17 bases between.

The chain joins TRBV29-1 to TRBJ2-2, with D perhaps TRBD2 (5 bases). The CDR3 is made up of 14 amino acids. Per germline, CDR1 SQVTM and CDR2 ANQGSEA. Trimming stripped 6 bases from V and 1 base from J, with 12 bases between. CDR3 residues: CSVGEGWNTGELFF. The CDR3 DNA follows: TGCAGCGTGGGTGAGGGATGGAACACCGGGGAGCTGTTTTTT.

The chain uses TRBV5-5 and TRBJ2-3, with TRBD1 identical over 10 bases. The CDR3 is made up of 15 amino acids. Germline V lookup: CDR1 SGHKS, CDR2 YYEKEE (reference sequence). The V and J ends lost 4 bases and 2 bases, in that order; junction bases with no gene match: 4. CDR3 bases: TGTGCCAGCAGCAAGGGACAGGGGAACACAGATACGCAGTATTTT. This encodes CASSKGQGNTDTQYF.

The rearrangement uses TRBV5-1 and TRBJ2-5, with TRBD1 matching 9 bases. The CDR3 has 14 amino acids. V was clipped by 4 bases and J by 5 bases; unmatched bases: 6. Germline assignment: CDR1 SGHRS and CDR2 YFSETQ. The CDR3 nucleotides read TGCGCCAGCAGCCAGGGACAGGGCGGGGAGACCCAGTACTTC. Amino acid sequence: CASSQGQGGETQYF. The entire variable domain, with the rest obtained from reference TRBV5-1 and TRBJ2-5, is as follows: KAGVTQTPRYLIKTRGQQVTLSCSPISGHRSVSWYQQTPGQGLQFLFEYFSETQRNKGNFPGRFSGRQFSNSRSEMNVSTLELGDSALYLCASSQGQGGETQYFGPGTRLLVL.

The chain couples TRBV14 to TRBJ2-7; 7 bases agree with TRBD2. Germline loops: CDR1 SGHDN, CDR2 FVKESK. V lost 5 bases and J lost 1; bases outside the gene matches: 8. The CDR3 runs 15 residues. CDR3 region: CASSSYLGRSYEQYF. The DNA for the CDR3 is TGTGCCAGCAGCTCCTACCTCGGGAGGTCCTACGAGCAGTACTTC.

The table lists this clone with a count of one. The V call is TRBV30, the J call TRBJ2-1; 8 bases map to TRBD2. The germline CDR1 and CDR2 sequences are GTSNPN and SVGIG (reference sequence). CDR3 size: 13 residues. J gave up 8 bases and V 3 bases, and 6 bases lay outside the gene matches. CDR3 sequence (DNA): TGTGCCTGGAGCGCCGGGAGGGCTGATGAGCAGTTCTTC. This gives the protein CAWSAGRADEQFF. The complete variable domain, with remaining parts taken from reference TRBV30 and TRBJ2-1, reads SQTIHQWPATLVQPVGSPLSLECTVEGTSNPNLYWYRQAAGRGLQLLFYSVGIGQISSEVPQNLSASRPQDRQFILSSKKLLLSDSGFYLCAWSAGRADEQFFGPGTRLTVL.

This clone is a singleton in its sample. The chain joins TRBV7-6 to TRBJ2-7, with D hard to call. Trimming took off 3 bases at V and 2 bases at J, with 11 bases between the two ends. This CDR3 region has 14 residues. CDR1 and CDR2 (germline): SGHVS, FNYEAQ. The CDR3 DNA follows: TGTGCCAGCAGCTTTTCGGCGGCTACCTACGAGCAGTACTTC. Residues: CASSFSAATYEQYF.

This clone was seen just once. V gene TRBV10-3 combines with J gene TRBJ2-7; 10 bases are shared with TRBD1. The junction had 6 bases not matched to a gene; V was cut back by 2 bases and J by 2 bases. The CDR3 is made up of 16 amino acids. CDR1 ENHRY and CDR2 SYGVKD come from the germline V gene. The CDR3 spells CAISEASGTGAYEQYF. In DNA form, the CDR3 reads TGTGCCATCAGTGAGGCCTCCGGGACAGGGGCCTACGAGCAGTACTTC.

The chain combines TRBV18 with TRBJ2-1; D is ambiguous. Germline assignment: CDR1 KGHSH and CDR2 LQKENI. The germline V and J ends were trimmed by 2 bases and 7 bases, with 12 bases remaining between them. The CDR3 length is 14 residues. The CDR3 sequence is CASSPDTFGNEQFF. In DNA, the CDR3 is TGTGCCAGCTCACCAGATACGTTTGGAAATGAGCAGTTCTTC.

The CDR3 DNA follows: TGTGCCACCAGCAGAGGATGGGAGGAGACCCAGTACTTC. Protein sequence: CATSRGWEETQYF. The chain uses TRBV15 and TRBJ2-5, with D tentatively TRBD2 (5 bases). Germline V gives CDR1 LNHNV, CDR2 YYDKDF (reference sequence). Trimming removed 1 base from V and 5 bases from J, with 8 bases in between. There are 13 residues in the CDR3.

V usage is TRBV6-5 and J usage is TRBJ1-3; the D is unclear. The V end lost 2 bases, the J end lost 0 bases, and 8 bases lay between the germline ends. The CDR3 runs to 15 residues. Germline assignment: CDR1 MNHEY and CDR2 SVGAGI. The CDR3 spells CASSYDVASGNTIYF. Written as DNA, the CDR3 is TGTGCCAGCAGTTACGATGTGGCCTCTGGAAACACCATATATTTT.

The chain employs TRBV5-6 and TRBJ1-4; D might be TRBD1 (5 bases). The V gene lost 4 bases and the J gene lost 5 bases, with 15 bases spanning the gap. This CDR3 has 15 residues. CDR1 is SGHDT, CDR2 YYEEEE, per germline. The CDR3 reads CASSRDLGPNEKLFF. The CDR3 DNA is TGTGCCAGCAGCCGGGACCTTGGCCCAAATGAAAAACTGTTTTTT.

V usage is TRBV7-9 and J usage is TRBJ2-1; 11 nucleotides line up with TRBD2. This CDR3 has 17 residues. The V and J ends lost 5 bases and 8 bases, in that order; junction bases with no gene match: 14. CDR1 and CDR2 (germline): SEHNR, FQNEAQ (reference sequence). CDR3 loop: CASSPGLAGISGDEQFF. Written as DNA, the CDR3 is TGTGCCAGCAGCCCCGGACTAGCGGGTATCTCGGGTGATGAGCAGTTCTTC.

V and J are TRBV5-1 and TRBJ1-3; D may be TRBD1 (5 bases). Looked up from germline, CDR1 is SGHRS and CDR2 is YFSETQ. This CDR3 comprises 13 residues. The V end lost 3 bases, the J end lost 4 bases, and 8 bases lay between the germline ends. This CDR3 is CASSYEGGNTIYF. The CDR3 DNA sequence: TGCGCCAGCAGCTACGAGGGGGGAAACACCATATATTTT.

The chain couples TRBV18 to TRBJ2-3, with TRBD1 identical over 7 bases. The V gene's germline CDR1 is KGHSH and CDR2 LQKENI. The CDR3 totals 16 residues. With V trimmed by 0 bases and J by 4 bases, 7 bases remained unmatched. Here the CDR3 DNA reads TGTGCCAGCTCACCACCGCGACAGGGTGAGGCAGATACGCAGTATTTT. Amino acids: CASSPPRQGEADTQYF.

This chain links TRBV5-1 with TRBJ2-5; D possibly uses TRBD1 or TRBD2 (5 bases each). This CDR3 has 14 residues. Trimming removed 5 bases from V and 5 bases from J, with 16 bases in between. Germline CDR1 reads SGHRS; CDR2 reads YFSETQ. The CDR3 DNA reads TGCGCCAGCAGTGGTGGGACCATCAGCGAGACCCAGTACTTC. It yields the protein CASSGGTISETQYF.

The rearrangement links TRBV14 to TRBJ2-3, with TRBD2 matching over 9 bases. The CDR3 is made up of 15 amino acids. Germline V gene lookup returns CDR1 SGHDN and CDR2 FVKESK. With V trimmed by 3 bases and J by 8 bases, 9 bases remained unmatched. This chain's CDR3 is CASSHSPGGRGTQYF. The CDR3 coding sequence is TGTGCCAGCAGCCACTCCCCCGGCGGGAGGGGTACGCAGTATTTT.

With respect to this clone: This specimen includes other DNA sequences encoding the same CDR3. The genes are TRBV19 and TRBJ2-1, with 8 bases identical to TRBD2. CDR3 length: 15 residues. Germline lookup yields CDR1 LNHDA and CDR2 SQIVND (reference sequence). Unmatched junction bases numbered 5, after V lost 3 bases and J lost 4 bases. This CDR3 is CASSISGSPYNEQFF. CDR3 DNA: TGTGCCAGTAGTATCAGCGGGAGTCCTTACAATGAGCAGTTCTTC.

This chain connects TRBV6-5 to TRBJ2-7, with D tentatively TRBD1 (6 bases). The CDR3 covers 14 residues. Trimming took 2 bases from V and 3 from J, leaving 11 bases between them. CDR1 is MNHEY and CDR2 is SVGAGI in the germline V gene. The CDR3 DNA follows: TGTGCCAGCAGTTACAGTGGACAGTTCTACGAGCAGTACTTC. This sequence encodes CASSYSGQFYEQYF.

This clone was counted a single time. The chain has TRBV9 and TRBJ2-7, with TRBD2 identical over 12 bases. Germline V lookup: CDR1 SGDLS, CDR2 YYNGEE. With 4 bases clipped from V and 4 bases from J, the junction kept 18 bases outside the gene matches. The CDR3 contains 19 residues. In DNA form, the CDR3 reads TGTGCCAGCAGCCCAAGTTGGACCGAGGTTCTAGCGGGAGGGTACGAGCAGTACTTC. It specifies CASSPSWTEVLAGGYEQYF.

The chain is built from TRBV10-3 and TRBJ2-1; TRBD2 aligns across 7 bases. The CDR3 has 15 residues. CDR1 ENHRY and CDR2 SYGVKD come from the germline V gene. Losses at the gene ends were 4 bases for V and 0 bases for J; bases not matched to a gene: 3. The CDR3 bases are TGTGCCATCAGTGTTGGGGGGGTCTCCTACAATGAGCAGTTCTTC. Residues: CAISVGGVSYNEQFF.

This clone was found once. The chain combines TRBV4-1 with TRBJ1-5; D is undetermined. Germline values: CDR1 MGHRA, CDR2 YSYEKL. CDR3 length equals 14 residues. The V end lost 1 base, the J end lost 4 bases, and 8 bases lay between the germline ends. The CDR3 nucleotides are TGCGCCAGCAGCCAAGTGGTGCGGAATCAGCCCCAGCATTTT. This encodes CASSQVVRNQPQHF.

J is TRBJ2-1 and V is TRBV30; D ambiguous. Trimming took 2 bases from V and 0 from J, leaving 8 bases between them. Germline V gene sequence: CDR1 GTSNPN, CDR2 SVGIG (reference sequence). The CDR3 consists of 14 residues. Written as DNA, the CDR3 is TGTGCCTGGAGTTCTAAGAGCTCCTACAATGAGCAGTTCTTC. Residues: CAWSSKSSYNEQFF. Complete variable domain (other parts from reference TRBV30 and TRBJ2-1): SQTIHQWPATLVQPVGSPLSLECTVEGTSNPNLYWYRQAAGRGLQLLFYSVGIGQISSEVPQNLSASRPQDRQFILSSKKLLLSDSGFYLCAWSSKSSYNEQFFGPGTRLTVL.

DNA of the CDR3: TGTGCCAGCAGTTTAAGGACAGGGGAGCCCTACAATGAGCAGTTCTTC. Residues: CASSLRTGEPYNEQFF. The chain is built from TRBV27 and TRBJ2-1; 9 bases line up with TRBD1. This CDR3 spans 16 amino acids. The V gene's germline CDR1 is MNHEY and CDR2 SMNVEV (reference sequence). V shed 2 bases and J 2 bases; nucleotides not matched to a gene: 4.

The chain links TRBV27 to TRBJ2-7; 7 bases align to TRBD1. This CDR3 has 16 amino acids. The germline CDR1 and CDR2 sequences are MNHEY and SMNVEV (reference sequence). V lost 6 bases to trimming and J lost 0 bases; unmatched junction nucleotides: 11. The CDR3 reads CASRPVGTALSYEQYF. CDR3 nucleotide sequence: TGTGCCAGCAGACCTGTCGGGACAGCACTCTCCTACGAGCAGTACTTC.

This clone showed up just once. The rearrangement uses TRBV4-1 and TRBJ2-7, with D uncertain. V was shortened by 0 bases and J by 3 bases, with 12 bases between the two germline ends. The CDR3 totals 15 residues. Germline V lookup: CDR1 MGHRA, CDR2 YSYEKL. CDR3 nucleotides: TGCGCCAGCAGCCAAGACGAGGAAGTGAGCTACGAGCAGTACTTC. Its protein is CASSQDEEVSYEQYF.

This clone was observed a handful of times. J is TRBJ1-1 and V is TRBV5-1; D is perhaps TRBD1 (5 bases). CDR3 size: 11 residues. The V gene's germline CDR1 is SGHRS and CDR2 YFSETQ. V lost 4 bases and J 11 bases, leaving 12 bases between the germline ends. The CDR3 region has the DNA TGCGCCAGCAGCGGTGGGGCTTGGGCTTTCTTT. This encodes CASSGGAWAFF. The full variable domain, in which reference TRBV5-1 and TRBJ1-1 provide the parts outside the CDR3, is KAGVTQTPRYLIKTRGQQVTLSCSPISGHRSVSWYQQTPGQGLQFLFEYFSETQRNKGNFPGRFSGRQFSNSRSEMNVSTLELGDSALYLCASSGGAWAFFGQGTRLTVV.

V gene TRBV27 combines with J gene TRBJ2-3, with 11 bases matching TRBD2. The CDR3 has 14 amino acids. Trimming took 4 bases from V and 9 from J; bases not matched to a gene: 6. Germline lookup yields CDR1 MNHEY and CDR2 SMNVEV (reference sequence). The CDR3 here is CASSSRLAGGTQYF. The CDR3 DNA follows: TGTGCCAGCAGTTCCCGGCTAGCGGGAGGCACGCAGTATTTT.

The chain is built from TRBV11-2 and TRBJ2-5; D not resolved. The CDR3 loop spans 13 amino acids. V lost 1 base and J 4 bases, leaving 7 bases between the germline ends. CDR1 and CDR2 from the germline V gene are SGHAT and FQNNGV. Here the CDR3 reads CASSLGFTETQYF. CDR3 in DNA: TGTGCCAGCAGCTTAGGGTTTACAGAGACCCAGTACTTC.